This T cell receptor beta chain was recorded in a study of Graves' ophthalmopathy and Graves' hyperthyroidism. This clonotype was seen ten or more times. Trimming cost V 0 bases and J 7 bases; bases outside gene matches: 3. Germline V gene data show CDR1 as DFQATT and CDR2 as SNEGSKA (reference sequence). This CDR3 is built from 14 residues. The authors amplified TCR beta CDR3 regions from RNA transcripts. HTBI primers primed a first-round RT-PCR, and a second-round multiplex PCR followed. TCRdb fed the multiplex PCR reads into MiXCR, producing one record per CDR3 protein. This table holds roughly 600,000 distinct CDR3 sequences, roughly 40% found once.

The sequenced sample was peripheral blood or thyroid tissue (not recorded which). The TCR comes from an adult man with Graves' hyperthyroidism. The chain joins TRBV20-1 to TRBJ2-2; 9 bases map to TRBD1. This CDR3 reads CSAREDRGIGELFF. The CDR3 nucleotides are TGCAGTGCTAGAGAGGACAGGGGTATCGGGGAGCTGTTTTTT.